This T cell receptor beta chain is from a study of control samples from healthy donors and cancer patients. Assay: immunoSEQ multiplex PCR; the TCRdb copy retains only in-frame clones and omits some. The table records 60,000 or so clones, 90% to 96% of them present only once. From germline, CDR1 is PRHDT and CDR2 FYEKMQ (reference sequence). The ends lost 6 bases at V and 1 base at J; junction bases unmatched: 8. The CDR3 has 15 residues. Material: blood. This TCR was sampled from a woman under 30 in good health. This sequence joins TRBV13 and TRBJ1-1; 7 bases fit TRBD1. As DNA, the CDR3 is TGTGCCAGCAGGGATCCCGGGACAGCGAACACTGAAGCTTTCTTT. Translated: CASRDPGTANTEAFF.